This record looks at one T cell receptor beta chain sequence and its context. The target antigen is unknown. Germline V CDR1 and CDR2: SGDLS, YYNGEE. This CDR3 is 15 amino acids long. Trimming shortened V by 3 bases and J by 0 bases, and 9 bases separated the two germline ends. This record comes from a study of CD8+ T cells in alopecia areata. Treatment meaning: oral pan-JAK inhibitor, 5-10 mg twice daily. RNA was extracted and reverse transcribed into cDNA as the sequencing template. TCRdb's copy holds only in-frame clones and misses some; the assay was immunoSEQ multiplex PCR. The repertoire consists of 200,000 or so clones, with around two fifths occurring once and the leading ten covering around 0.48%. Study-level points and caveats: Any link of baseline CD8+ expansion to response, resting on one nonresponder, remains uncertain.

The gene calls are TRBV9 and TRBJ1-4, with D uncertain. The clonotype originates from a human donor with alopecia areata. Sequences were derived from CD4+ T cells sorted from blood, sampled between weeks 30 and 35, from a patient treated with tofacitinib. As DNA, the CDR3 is TGTGCCAGCAGCGCGACCCCTGCAACTAATGAAAAACTGTTTTTT. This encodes CASSATPATNEKLFF. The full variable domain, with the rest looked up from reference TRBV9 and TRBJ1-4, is DSGVTQTPKHLITATGQRVTLRCSPRSGDLSVYWYQQSLDQGLQFLIQYYNGEERAKGNILERFSAQQFPDLHSELNLSSLELGDSALYFCASSATPATNEKLFFGSGTQLSVL.